The 21 T cell receptor beta chains below all came from one sample that was sequenced in a study of metastatic and nonmetastatic thyroid tumors. Treatment of any kind had been given to no patient before thyroid surgery. TCRdb re-analyzed the PCR reads using MiXCR. The sample includes tens of thousands of clones, 4% to 4.5% of them seen just once. The sample was blood. The receptors were sampled from a female donor with papillary thyroid cancer or a benign thyroid nodule (not recorded which). Some clones in this sample may be carry-over from other donors' samples.

This clone turned up a few times. Germline is not matched at one junction end, which may reflect a read error. The chain links TRBV27 to TRBJ2-3; possibly TRBD2 for D (7 bases). CDR3 size: 17 residues. The germline CDR1 and CDR2 sequences are MNHEY and SMNVEV (reference sequence). CDR3 in DNA: TGTGCCAGTGGGGGGGGGCTTGGCTTTTTCAGCATAGATACGCAGTATTTT. This encodes CASGGGLGFFSIDTQYF.

The rearrangement links TRBV20-1 to TRBJ1-5, with a weak D call TRBD1 (6 bases). The CDR3 loop spans 18 amino acids. From germline, CDR1 is DFQATT and CDR2 SNEGSKA (reference sequence). V lost 1 base and J 0 bases, leaving 19 bases between the germline ends. CDR3 protein: CSARGAGALAYSNQPQHF. In nucleotides, the CDR3 is TGCAGTGCTAGAGGGGCAGGGGCCCTAGCTTATAGCAATCAGCCCCAGCATTTT.

At least ten counts were recorded for this clone. This chain uses TRBV5-1 with TRBJ2-5, with a tentative D call TRBD2 (6 bases). The CDR3 spans 15 residues. Deletions cut 0 bases from V and 5 bases from J, with 14 bases between. Germline V CDR1 and CDR2: SGHRS, YFSETQ. Written as DNA, the CDR3 is TGCGCCAGCAGCTTGGAGGAGGGAATGAAGGAGACCCAGTACTTC. This encodes CASSLEEGMKETQYF.

This chain joins TRBV6-1 and TRBJ1-6, with D possibly being TRBD1 (6 bases). Germline V lookup: CDR1 MNHNS, CDR2 SASEGT. V shed 7 bases and J shed 10 bases, with 14 bases lying between them. The CDR3 has 13 residues. The CDR3 nucleotides are TGTGCCAGCAACCAGGGGCGGGGGTCACCCCTCCACTTT. Protein sequence: CASNQGRGSPLHF.

This clone has a count of ten or more. The gene calls are TRBV30 and TRBJ2-3; no clear D. The V gene's germline CDR1 is GTSNPN and CDR2 SVGIG (reference sequence). This CDR3 region has 15 residues. V shed 0 bases and J shed 1 base, with 11 bases lying between them. The CDR3 nucleotides are TGTGCCTGGAGTGTTGGGGATCAGGGCACAGATACGCAGTATTTT. Its translation is CAWSVGDQGTDTQYF.

This clone showed up just a few times. This chain joins TRBV5-5 and TRBJ2-7; TRBD1 agrees at 12 bases. CDR1 is SGHKS and CDR2 is YYEKEE in the germline V gene (reference sequence). V shed 4 bases, J shed 5 bases, and the junction held 10 bases outside the gene matches. The CDR3 spans 16 residues. The CDR3 DNA sequence: TGTGCCAGCAGCGTTTTCCCGGGACAGGGGGCCCACGAGCAGTACTTC. Protein product: CASSVFPGQGAHEQYF.

This clone was detected many times. The chain combines TRBV7-9 with TRBJ2-5, with 13 bases fitting TRBD2. The ends lost 8 bases at V and 4 bases at J; junction bases unmatched: 1. The CDR3 is made up of 13 amino acids. Per the germline V gene, CDR1 is SEHNR and CDR2 is FQNEAQ (reference sequence). The CDR3 protein is CASRTSGRETQYF. Written as DNA, the CDR3 is TGTGCCAGCCGGACTAGCGGGAGAGAGACCCAGTACTTC.

This clone occurred many times. The chain is built from TRBV7-6 and TRBJ2-1, with D uncertain. V gave up 1 base and J gave up 0 bases, with 7 bases separating them. Germline V gene lookup returns CDR1 SGHVS and CDR2 FNYEAQ. The CDR3 contains 15 residues. The DNA of the CDR3 is TGTGCCAGCAGCTTAGTAGGCAGCTCCTACAATGAGCAGTTCTTC. Translation gives CASSLVGSSYNEQFF.

This clone was observed many times. The V call is TRBV5-4, the J call TRBJ2-7; weak D call: TRBD1 (7 bases). V lost 4 bases and J 2 bases, leaving 13 bases between the germline ends. CDR1 is SGHNT and CDR2 is YYREEE in the germline V gene (reference sequence). The CDR3 is 14 residues long. The CDR3, as DNA: TGTGCCAGCAGCGGGGGGACAGCTGCCTACGAGCAGTACTTC. Residues: CASSGGTAAYEQYF.

The genes are TRBV20-1 and TRBJ2-1; 11 bases agree with TRBD1. V shed 0 bases, J shed 3 bases, and the junction held 7 bases outside the gene matches. Germline CDR1 and CDR2: DFQATT and SNEGSKA (reference sequence). The CDR3 runs to 17 residues. CDR3 nucleotides: TGCAGTGCTAGAGATTTGGGGACAGGGGGGGACTACAATGAGCAGTTCTTC. Protein sequence: CSARDLGTGGDYNEQFF.

CDR3 nucleotides: TGTGCCAGCAGCCTAAGCGGGTACGAGTACGAGCAGTACTTC. Its protein product is CASSLSGYEYEQYF. The V gene is TRBV7-9, the J gene TRBJ2-7, with D perhaps matching TRBD2 (6 bases). The CDR3 covers 14 residues. Germline CDR1 is SEHNR and CDR2 is FQNEAQ (reference sequence). V gave up 5 bases and J gave up 4 bases, with 15 bases separating them.

This clone was observed a handful of times. The chain couples TRBV5-1 to TRBJ1-1; 9 bases fit TRBD1. The J segment lost 1 base and the V segment lost 4 bases, leaving 5 bases of the junction unmatched. The CDR3 is made up of 15 amino acids. The V gene's germline CDR1 is SGHRS and CDR2 YFSETQ. CDR3 loop: CASSGGQGQNTEAFF. The CDR3 bases are TGCGCCAGCAGCGGGGGACAGGGTCAGAACACTGAAGCTTTCTTT.

This clone showed up many times. V is TRBV7-3 and J is TRBJ2-3, with 9 bases that match TRBD2. The junction had 3 bases not matched to a gene; V was cut back by 5 bases and J by 0 bases. This CDR3 is 15 amino acids long. Germline V gives CDR1 SGHTA, CDR2 FQGTGA. DNA for the CDR3: TGTGCCAGCAGCATGACTAGCGGTAGCACAGATACGCAGTATTTT. Translated: CASSMTSGSTDTQYF.

As DNA, the CDR3 is TGTGCCAGCTCACCGGGCGGGGTTCAAGAGACCCAGTACTTC. Its protein product is CASSPGGVQETQYF. The chain couples TRBV18 to TRBJ2-5; a possible D gene is TRBD2 (6 bases). Trimming cost V 3 bases and J 2 bases, with 10 bases left between them. Germline V gene data show CDR1 as KGHSH and CDR2 as LQKENI. The CDR3 runs 14 residues.

In this sample, this clone turned up a few times. The gene calls are TRBV12-3 or TRBV12-4 and TRBJ1-2; 7 nucleotides align to TRBD1. The CDR3 is 13 amino acids. The J segment lost 11 bases and the V segment lost 5 bases, leaving 11 bases of the junction unmatched. The CDR3 spells CASSAGQFFGYTF. The DNA for the CDR3 is TGTGCCAGCAGTGCGGGACAGTTCTTTGGGTACACCTTC.

This clone was observed many times. The chain links TRBV9 to TRBJ2-2; no firm D call. V was pared by 1 base and J by 10 bases, with 8 bases between. CDR1 is SGDLS, CDR2 YYNGEE, per germline. This CDR3 contains 12 residues. The CDR3 nucleotides read TGTGCCAGCAGCGTAAATGAGATGGAGCTGTTTTTT. Translated: CASSVNEMELFF.

This clone turned up a few times. At one of its ends the junction is not consistent with the germline gene, which may arise from a read error. The V call is TRBV11-3, the J call TRBJ1-2, with TRBD1 matching 7 bases. The CDR3 is 14 amino acids. CDR1 is SGHNT and CDR2 is YENEEA in the germline V gene. The CDR3 is CASSIEQGRDGYTF. The CDR3 coding sequence is TGTGCCAGCAGCATAGAACAGGGGAGGGATGGCTACACCTTC.

The gene calls are TRBV5-6 and TRBJ1-4; D ambiguous. Trimming removed 3 bases at V and 6 bases at J, with 12 bases between. Looked up from germline, CDR1 is SGHDT and CDR2 is YYEEEE. The CDR3 sequence is 14 residues long. CDR3 protein: CASSSVGSDEKLFF. CDR3 DNA: TGTGCCAGCAGCTCCGTAGGATCGGATGAAAAACTGTTTTTT.

The table lists this clone with a few counts. This sequence may be a read error, since a much larger clone differs from it by one base. The chain combines TRBV3-1 with TRBJ2-1; the D gene is possibly TRBD2 (5 bases). The germline CDR1 and CDR2 sequences are LGHDT and YNNKEL (reference sequence). The CDR3 is 16 amino acids. V was trimmed by 1 base and J by 2 bases, leaving 12 bases between them. The CDR3 DNA follows: TGTGCCAGCAGCCAAGGTGCAGCGGTCCCCTACAATGAGCAGTTCTTC. Translated: CASSQGAAVPYNEQFF.

This clone was seen many times. V is TRBV11-3 and J is TRBJ2-4; weak D call: TRBD1 (5 bases). This CDR3 region has 16 residues. The ends were cut back, 5 bases at V and 0 bases at J, with 14 bases in the middle. Per germline, CDR1 SGHNT and CDR2 YENEEA. The CDR3 here is CASSPQQGLAKNIQYF. The CDR3 DNA follows: TGTGCCAGCAGCCCCCAGCAGGGATTAGCCAAAAACATTCAGTACTTC. Full variable domain (rest looked up from reference TRBV11-3 and TRBJ2-4): EAGVVQSPRYKIIEKKQPVAFWCNPISGHNTLYWYLQNLGQGPELLIRYENEEAVDDSQLPKDRFSAERLKGVDSTLKIQPAELGDSAVYLCASSPQQGLAKNIQYFGAGTRLSVL.

Worth noting for this clone: The same CDR3 also results from other DNA sequences found in this sample. This chain uses TRBV12-3 or TRBV12-4 with TRBJ2-1; 8 bases align to TRBD1. V lost 7 bases, J lost 1 base, and 15 bases stayed unmatched. The CDR3 is 18 residues long. The CDR3: CASTGLGTGGMSYNEQFF. DNA of the CDR3: TGTGCCAGCACGGGTCTCGGGACAGGTGGCATGTCCTACAATGAGCAGTTCTTC.